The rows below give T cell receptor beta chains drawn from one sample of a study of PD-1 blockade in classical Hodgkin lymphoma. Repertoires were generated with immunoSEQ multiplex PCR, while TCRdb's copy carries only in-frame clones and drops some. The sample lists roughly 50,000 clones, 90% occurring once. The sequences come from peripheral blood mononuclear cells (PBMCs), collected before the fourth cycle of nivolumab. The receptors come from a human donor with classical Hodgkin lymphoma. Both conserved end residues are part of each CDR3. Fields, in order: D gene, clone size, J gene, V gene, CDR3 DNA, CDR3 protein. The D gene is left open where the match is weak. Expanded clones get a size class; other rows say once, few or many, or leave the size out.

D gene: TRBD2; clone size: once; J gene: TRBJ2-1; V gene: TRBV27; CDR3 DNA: TGTGCCAGCAGTTTACGTCCGGCGACTAGCGGGAGGGCCGTGGTAGAGCAGTTCTTC; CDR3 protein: CASSLRPATSGRAVVEQFF
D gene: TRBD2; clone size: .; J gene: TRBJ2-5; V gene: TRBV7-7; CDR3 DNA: TGTGCTAGCACCTTAGGGACTAGCGGTTGGGAGACCCAGTACTTC; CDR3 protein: CASTLGTSGWETQYF
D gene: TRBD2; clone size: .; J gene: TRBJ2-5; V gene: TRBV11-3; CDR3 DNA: TGTGCCAGCAGCTTAGTCGCGGGGGTGGGAGAGACCCAGTACTTC; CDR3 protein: CASSLVAGVGETQYF
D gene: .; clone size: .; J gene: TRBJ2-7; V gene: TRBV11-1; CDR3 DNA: TGTGCCAGCAGCCCAGGGCCCGAGCAGTACTTC; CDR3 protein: CASSPGPEQYF
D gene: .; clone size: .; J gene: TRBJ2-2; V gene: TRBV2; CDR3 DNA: TGTGCCAGCAAGTTCTTCACCGGGGAGCTGTTTTTT; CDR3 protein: CASKFFTGELFF
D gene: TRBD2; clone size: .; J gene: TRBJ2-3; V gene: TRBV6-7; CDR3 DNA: TGTGCCAGCAGTTCTCCGCTACCGCGGGAGCGAACAGATACGCAGTATTTT; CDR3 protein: CASSSPLPRERTDTQYF
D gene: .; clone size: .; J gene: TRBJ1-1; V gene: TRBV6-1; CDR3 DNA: TGTGCCAGCAGTGAAGATATTACGCTATTTGAAGCTTTCTTT; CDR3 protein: CASSEDITLFEAFF
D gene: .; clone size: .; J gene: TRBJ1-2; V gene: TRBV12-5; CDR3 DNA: TGTGCTAGTGGCCGATCGGGGGAGAACTATGGCTACACCTTC; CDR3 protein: CASGRSGENYGYTF
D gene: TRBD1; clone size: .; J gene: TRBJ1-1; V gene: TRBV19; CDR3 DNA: TGTGCCAGTAGTATAGGGACAGGGACGGAGGCTTTCTTT; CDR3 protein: CASSIGTGTEAFF
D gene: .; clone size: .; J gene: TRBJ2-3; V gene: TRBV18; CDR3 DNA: TGTGCCAGCTCACCTTATGAACACACAGATACGCAGTATTTT; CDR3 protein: CASSPYEHTDTQYF
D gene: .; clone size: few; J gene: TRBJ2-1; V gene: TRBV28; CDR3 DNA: TGTGCCAGCAGCTGGCCAGACAATGAGCAGTTCTTC; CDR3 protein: CASSWPDNEQFF
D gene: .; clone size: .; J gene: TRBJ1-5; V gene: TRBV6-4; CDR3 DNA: TGTGCCAGCAGTGCGAGGGCTAATCAGCCCCAGCATTTT; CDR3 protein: CASSARANQPQHF
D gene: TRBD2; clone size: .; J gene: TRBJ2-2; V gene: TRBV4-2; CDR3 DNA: TGTGCCAGTTCAACGACTAGCGGCACCGGGGAGCTGTTTTTT; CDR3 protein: CASSTTSGTGELFF
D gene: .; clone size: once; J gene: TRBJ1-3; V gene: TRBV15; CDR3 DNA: TGTGCCACCAGCAGAAAGGGAGCTGGAAACACCATATATTTT; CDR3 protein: CATSRKGAGNTIYF
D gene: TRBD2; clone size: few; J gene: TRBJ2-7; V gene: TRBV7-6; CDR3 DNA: TGTGCCAGCAGCTTAGCTGTGACGGCGACCGGGACTACAGCCTACGAGCAGTACTTC; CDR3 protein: CASSLAVTATGTTAYEQYF
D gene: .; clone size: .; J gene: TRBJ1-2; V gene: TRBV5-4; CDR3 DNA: TGTGCCAGCACCATAGGGTACGACTACACCTTC; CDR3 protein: CASTIGYDYTF
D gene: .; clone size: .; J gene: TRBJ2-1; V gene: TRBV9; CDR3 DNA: TGTGCCAGCAGCGTAGTAGCGCACTCCTACAATGAGCAGTTCTTC; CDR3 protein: CASSVVAHSYNEQFF
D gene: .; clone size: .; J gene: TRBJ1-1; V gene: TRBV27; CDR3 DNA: TGTGCCAGCAGCCGGGAAATGAACACTGAAGCTTTCTTT; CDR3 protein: CASSREMNTEAFF
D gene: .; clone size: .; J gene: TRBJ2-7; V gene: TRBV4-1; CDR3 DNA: TGCGCCAGCAGCCAAGAATTAGAACAGATATTTTTTTACGAGCAGTACTTC; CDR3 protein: CASSQELEQIFFYEQYF
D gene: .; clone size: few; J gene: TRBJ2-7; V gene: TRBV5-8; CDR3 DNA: TGTGCCAGCAGCTTGCCAGGGGACTACGAGCAGTACTTC; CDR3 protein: CASSLPGDYEQYF
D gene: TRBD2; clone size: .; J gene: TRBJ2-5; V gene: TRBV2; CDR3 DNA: TGTGCCAGCAGTGAAGATATTAGCGGGGGGGAAGAGACCCAGTACTTC; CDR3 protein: CASSEDISGGEETQYF
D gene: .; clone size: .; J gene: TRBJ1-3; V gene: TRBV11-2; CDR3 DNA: TGTGCCAGCAGCTTAGATGGGAGCGCAGGCCGCTCTGGAAACACCATATATTTT; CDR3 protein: CASSLDGSAGRSGNTIYF
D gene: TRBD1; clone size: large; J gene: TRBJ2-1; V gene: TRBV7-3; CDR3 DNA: TGTGCCAGCAGCCCCGCCCGTACTACAGGGGCCTACAATGAGCAGTTCTTC; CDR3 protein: CASSPARTTGAYNEQFF
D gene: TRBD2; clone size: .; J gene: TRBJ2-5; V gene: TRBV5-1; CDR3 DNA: TGCGCCAGCAGCCCGAAAACCCCGAGACTAGCGGTTAGGGAAGAGACCCAGTACTTC; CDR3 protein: CASSPKTPRLAVREETQYF
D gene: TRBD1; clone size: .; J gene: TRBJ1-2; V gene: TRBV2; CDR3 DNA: TGTGCCAGCAATGGATTCCGGGACAGAGACTATGGCTACACCTTC; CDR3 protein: CASNGFRDRDYGYTF
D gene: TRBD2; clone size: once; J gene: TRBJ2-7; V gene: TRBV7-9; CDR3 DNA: TGTGCCAGCAGGGCAATCCTAGCGGACTCCTACGAGCAGTACTTC; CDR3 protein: CASRAILADSYEQYF
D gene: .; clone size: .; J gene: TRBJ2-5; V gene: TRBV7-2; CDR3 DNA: TGTGCCAGCAGCTTAAGGGCCGGCTCGGAGACCCAGTACTTC; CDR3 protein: CASSLRAGSETQYF
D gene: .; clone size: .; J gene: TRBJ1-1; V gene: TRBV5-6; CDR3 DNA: TGTGCCAGCAGCTTGGATGTCCCCACTGAAGCTTTCTTT; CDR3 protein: CASSLDVPTEAFF
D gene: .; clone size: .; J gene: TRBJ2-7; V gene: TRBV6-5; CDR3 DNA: TGTGCCAGCAGTTACTCAGATCCTAGCCACGAGCAGTACTTC; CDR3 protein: CASSYSDPSHEQYF
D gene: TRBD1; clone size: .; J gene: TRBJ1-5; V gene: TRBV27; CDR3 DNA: TGTGCCAGCAGTGAGGGACAGGGGGCGCCTAGCAATCAGCCCCAGCATTTT; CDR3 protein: CASSEGQGAPSNQPQHF
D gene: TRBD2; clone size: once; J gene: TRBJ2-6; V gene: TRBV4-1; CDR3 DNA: TGCGCCAGCAGCGTCTCAGCGGGAGAGACTGGGGCCAACGTCCTGACTTTC; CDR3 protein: CASSVSAGETGANVLTF